This T cell receptor (beta chain) was identified in a study of human T cells and chemical hapten exposure. Sample time point: patch test 1, 2 weeks after DPC sensitization. Treatment of the sample: therapeutic diphenylcyclopropenone sensitization with weekly scalp DPC. From germline, CDR1 is SEHNR and CDR2 FQNEAQ (reference sequence). V dropped 5 bases and J dropped 4; count of bases not matched to a gene: 8. There are 15 residues in the CDR3. Study-level results: TCRs whose frequency exceeded 1 in 1000 remained the same following DPC sensitization.

This clonotype was counted many times. The antigen remains undetermined. TCRdb reprocessed the RACE reads with MiXCR, giving one entry per CDR3 protein. The data hold under 130,000 distinct CDR3 sequences, with 11% observed a single time. This clonotype originated in a middle-aged woman with alopecia areata. Some clones in this sample may be carry-over from other donors' samples. The starting material was whole blood, obtained in connection with sensitization to the hapten diphenylcyclopropenone (DPC). The rearrangement links TRBV7-9 to TRBJ2-7, with 10 bases aligning to TRBD1. CDR3 nucleotides: TGTGCCAGCAGCCCGAGACAGGGGGCGGGATACGAGCAGTACTTC. Translating it yields CASSPRQGAGYEQYF.